This passage covers 14 T cell receptor beta chains from one sample sequenced in a study of cytomegalovirus exposure and HLA in healthy donors. PCR primers comprised 60 Vbeta and 13 Jbeta primers. The method was immunoSEQ multiplex PCR; TCRdb's version includes in-frame clones alone and lacks a portion of them. The data hold about 69,000 clones, with just under 70% observed a single time. Sequencing used PBMCs. Receptors originate from a woman between 25 and 40 years old in good health and CMV-seronegative.

This chain joins TRBV28 and TRBJ2-5; D is perhaps TRBD1 (5 bases). The V gene's germline CDR1 is MDHEN and CDR2 SYDVKM. The CDR3 has 16 amino acids. Trimming removed 10 bases from V and 3 bases from J, with 24 bases in between. CDR3 DNA sequence: TGTGCCACCGAATTGAGGCGCGGACACCTCAAAGAGACCCAGTACTTC. Translating it yields CATELRRGHLKETQYF.

The rearrangement links TRBV27 to TRBJ1-2; TRBD1 agrees at 9 bases. Per germline, CDR1 MNHEY and CDR2 SMNVEV (reference sequence). This CDR3 comprises 17 residues. Trimming removed 6 bases from V and 0 bases from J; junction bases left unmatched: 11. CDR3 region: CASSLNPWTGANYGYTF. CDR3 nucleotide sequence: TGTGCCAGCAGCCTTAACCCCTGGACAGGGGCTAACTATGGCTACACCTTC.

This clone was counted a few times. The chain recombines TRBV2 with TRBJ2-3, with D perhaps matching TRBD2 (6 bases). Germline assignment: CDR1 SNHLY and CDR2 FYNNEI. The germline V and J ends were trimmed by 7 bases and 1 base, with 15 bases remaining between them. This CDR3 region has 15 residues. The CDR3 DNA reads TGTGCCAGCATTCCCGGGACTCAAGGCACAGATACGCAGTATTTT. This gives the protein CASIPGTQGTDTQYF.

The genes are TRBV7-8 and TRBJ2-5; 7 nucleotides match TRBD1. The CDR3 has 15 residues. The junction had 4 bases not matched to a gene; V was cut back by 1 base and J by 2 bases. Germline V gene sequence: CDR1 SGHVS, CDR2 FQNEAQ. CDR3 nucleotide sequence: TGTGCCAGCAGCTTAGATTGGACAGGACAAGAGACCCAGTACTTC. It translates to CASSLDWTGQETQYF.

This clone came up once. The J gene is TRBJ2-3, the V gene TRBV6-4; TRBD2 agrees at 10 bases. The trim removed 2 bases at V and 6 bases at J, leaving 5 bases unmatched. The CDR3 length is 15 residues. Germline CDR1 MRHNA, CDR2 SNTAGT. In DNA form, the CDR3 reads TGTGCCAGCAGTGACACTCTAGCGGGGGCCGATACGCAGTATTTT. It codes for CASSDTLAGADTQYF.

The chain joins TRBV13 to TRBJ2-7; 9 bases agree with TRBD1. Germline V gives CDR1 PRHDT, CDR2 FYEKMQ (reference sequence). This CDR3 comprises 16 residues. V gave up 5 bases and J gave up 7 bases; unmatched junction bases: 15. CDR3 loop: CASSTGTGNDGGEQYF. CDR3 coding DNA: TGTGCCAGCAGCACCGGGACAGGGAATGATGGGGGTGAGCAGTACTTC. Combining the CDR3 with reference TRBV13 and TRBJ2-7 gives the whole variable domain AAGVIQSPRHLIKEKRETATLKCYPIPRHDTVYWYQQGPGQDPQFLISFYEKMQSDKGSIPDRFSAQQFSDYHSELNMSSLELGDSALYFCASSTGTGNDGGEQYFGPGTRLTVT.

The DNA for the CDR3 is TGTGCCAGCAGCTTAGGACAGAGCACAGATACGCAGTATTTT. It translates to CASSLGQSTDTQYF. This chain links TRBV11-2 with TRBJ2-3, with D perhaps matching TRBD1 (5 bases). CDR1 is SGHAT and CDR2 is FQNNGV in the germline V gene. This CDR3 has 14 amino acids. Trimming removed 1 base at V and 0 bases at J, with 5 bases between.

The chain carries TRBV4-1 and TRBJ1-2; 8 positions agree with TRBD1. With V trimmed by 0 bases and J by 3 bases, 6 bases remained unmatched. Germline V gene lookup returns CDR1 MGHRA and CDR2 YSYEKL. The CDR3 has 16 amino acids. The CDR3 here is CASSQETGVAYYGYTF. The CDR3 bases are TGCGCCAGCAGCCAAGAGACAGGGGTGGCATACTATGGCTACACCTTC.

The chain employs TRBV27 and TRBJ2-7; D is undetermined. The V end was cut by 1 base, the J end by 5 bases, with 3 bases between. CDR1 is MNHEY and CDR2 is SMNVEV in the germline V gene (reference sequence). This CDR3 spans 11 amino acids. The CDR3 reads CASSLYNEQYF. The CDR3 DNA follows: TGTGCCAGCAGTTTATATAACGAGCAGTACTTC.

In nucleotides, the CDR3 is TGTGCCAGCAGCACTCAGGGCAGACCTGGAAACACCATATATTTT. It specifies CASSTQGRPGNTIYF. The chain employs TRBV9 and TRBJ1-3; a possible D gene is TRBD1 (5 bases). The germline V gene has CDR1 SGDLS and CDR2 YYNGEE. The CDR3 is 15 amino acids. V shed 4 bases and J shed 2 bases, with 13 bases lying between them.

J is TRBJ2-3 and V is TRBV27, with 8 nucleotides matching TRBD1. Germline values: CDR1 MNHEY, CDR2 SMNVEV (reference sequence). This CDR3 has 16 residues. Trimming took 4 bases from V and 5 from J; bases not matched to a gene: 11. The CDR3 here is CASSSSSTGARDTQYF. DNA of the CDR3: TGTGCCAGCAGTTCCAGTTCGACAGGGGCGAGAGATACGCAGTATTTT.

This rearrangement joins TRBV28 to TRBJ1-6; D not resolved. CDR3 length equals 15 residues. CDR1 and CDR2 (germline): MDHEN, SYDVKM. Trimming shortened V by 7 bases and J by 6 bases, and 16 bases separated the two germline ends. The CDR3 spells CASIREAPLNSPLHF. The CDR3 DNA follows: TGTGCCAGCATAAGGGAGGCCCCCCTTAATTCACCCCTCCACTTT.

CDR3 loop: CASSDDPGLAEDTQYF. DNA for the CDR3: TGTGCCAGCAGTGATGACCCGGGACTAGCCGAAGATACGCAGTATTTT. The V call is TRBV6-1, the J call TRBJ2-3; 9 positions agree with TRBD2. V gave up 3 bases and J gave up 5 bases; unmatched junction bases: 9. The germline gives CDR1 MNHNS, CDR2 SASEGT. The CDR3 consists of 16 residues.

About this clone: A read error is likely here: a far larger clone is one base away. This chain uses TRBV5-1 with TRBJ2-1; 8 bases are a match to TRBD2. This CDR3 is 15 amino acids long. The V gene's germline CDR1 is SGHRS and CDR2 YFSETQ. CDR3 sequence (DNA): TGCGCCAGCACCCAGCGGGGGAGCTCCTACAATGACCAGTTCTTC. It is translated as CASTQRGSSYNDQFF.